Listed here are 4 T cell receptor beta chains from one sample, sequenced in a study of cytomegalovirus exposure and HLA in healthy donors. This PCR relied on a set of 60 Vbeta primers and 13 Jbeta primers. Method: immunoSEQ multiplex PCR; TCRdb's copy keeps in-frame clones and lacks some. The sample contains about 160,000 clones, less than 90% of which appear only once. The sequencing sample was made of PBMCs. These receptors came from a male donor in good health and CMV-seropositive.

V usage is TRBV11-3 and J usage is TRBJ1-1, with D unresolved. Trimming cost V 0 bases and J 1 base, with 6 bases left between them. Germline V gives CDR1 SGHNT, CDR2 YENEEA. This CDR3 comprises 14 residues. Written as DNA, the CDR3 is TGTGCCAGCAGCTTAGAGGGCCCGAACACTGAAGCTTTCTTT. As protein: CASSLEGPNTEAFF.

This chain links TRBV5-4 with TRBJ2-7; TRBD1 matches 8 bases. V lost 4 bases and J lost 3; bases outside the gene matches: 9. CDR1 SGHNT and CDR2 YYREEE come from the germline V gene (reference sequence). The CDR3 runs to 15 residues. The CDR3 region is CASSRSGQGNYEQYF. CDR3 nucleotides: TGTGCCAGCAGCCGAAGCGGACAGGGAAACTACGAGCAGTACTTC.

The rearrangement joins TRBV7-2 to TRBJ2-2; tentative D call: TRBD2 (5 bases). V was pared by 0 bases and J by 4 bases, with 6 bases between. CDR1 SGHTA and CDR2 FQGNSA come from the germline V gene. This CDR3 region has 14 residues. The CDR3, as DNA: TGTGCCAGCAGCTTAGCTGGAGGCACCGGGGAGCTGTTTTTT. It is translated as CASSLAGGTGELFF.

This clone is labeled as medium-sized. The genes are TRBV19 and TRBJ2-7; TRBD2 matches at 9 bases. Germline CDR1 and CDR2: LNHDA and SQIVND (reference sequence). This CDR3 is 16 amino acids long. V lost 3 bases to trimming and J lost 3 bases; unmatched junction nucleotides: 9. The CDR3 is CASSIGSGSGIYEQYF. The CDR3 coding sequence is TGTGCCAGTAGTATTGGTAGCGGGAGTGGGATCTACGAGCAGTACTTC.